This T cell receptor (beta chain) stems from a study of PD-1 and CTLA-4 blockade in melanoma. Germline V gene data show CDR1 as SGHVS and CDR2 as FNYEAQ. V lost 1 base and J 1 base, leaving 11 bases between the germline ends. CDR3 size: 15 residues. Sequencing was performed with immunoSEQ multiplex PCR; in TCRdb, only in-frame clones are kept and a portion is missing. Of fewer than 14,000 clones detected, 65% to 90% appear once; the ten largest clones hold roughly 30%. The chain joins TRBV7-6 to TRBJ2-7; D may match TRBD1 or TRBD2 (5 bases each). This specimen consisted of CD8+ T cells from peripheral blood, obtained from a patient given anti-PD-1 treatment. This clonotype was sampled from a human donor with melanoma. CDR3 sequence (DNA): TGTGCCAGCAGCTTAGAGGGGACCCCATCCTACGAGCAGTACTTC. Amino acid sequence: CASSLEGTPSYEQYF.